The source of this TCR beta chain is a study of T cell responses to AZD1222 COVID-19 vaccine. The CDR3 has 16 residues. Germline V gives CDR1 SGDLS, CDR2 YYNGEE. Trimming cost V 3 bases and J 5 bases; bases outside gene matches: 8. The table came from immunoSEQ multiplex PCR; TCRdb's copy has only in-frame clones and leaves some out. This repertoire shows 100,000 or so clones, 80% to 95% found once; its top ten account for 3.1%. The clonotype originates from an adult who received the AZD1222 COVID-19 vaccine. Source: peripheral blood, taken 28 days after the second AZD1222 dose. The J gene is TRBJ1-6, the V gene TRBV9, with 7 bases that match TRBD1. The CDR3: CASSATTGSNNSPLHF. In DNA form, the CDR3 reads TGTGCCAGCAGCGCAACGACAGGGAGCAATAATTCACCCCTCCACTTT.